The next 13 T cell receptor beta chains were all read from a single sample in a study of shared clonotypes between healthy human individuals. Method: immunoSEQ multiplex PCR; TCRdb's copy keeps in-frame clones and lacks some. Seen here are 2,500,000 or so clones, 92% observed once, and the top ten hold 0.3% to 0.4%. Sequenced: naive CD4+ T cells from PBMCs. Subset of the sample: CD45RA+ positively selected. These receptors were obtained from a man between 18 and 29 years old in good health. Some clones in this sample may be carry-over from other donors' samples.

On this clone: The identical CDR3 is also encoded by other nucleotide sequences in the sample. The rearrangement links TRBV7-3 to TRBJ2-5; D unclear. V lost 2 bases and J lost 5, with 6 bases in between. This CDR3 is 12 amino acids long. CDR1 SGHTA and CDR2 FQGTGA come from the germline V gene. The CDR3 spells CASSLLGETQYF. The CDR3 DNA is TGTGCCAGCAGCTTATTGGGTGAGACCCAGTACTTC.

The chain's CDR3 is CAWTNGQASNQPQHF. CDR3 bases: TGTGCCTGGACCAATGGACAGGCCAGCAATCAGCCCCAGCATTTT. The chain uses TRBV30 and TRBJ1-5, with TRBD1 matching over 7 bases. The CDR3 totals 15 residues. Trimming cost V 4 bases and J 1 base; bases outside gene matches: 7. In germline, CDR1 is GTSNPN, CDR2 SVGIG (reference sequence). The whole variable domain, remainder taken from reference TRBV30 and TRBJ1-5, is SQTIHQWPATLVQPVGSPLSLECTVEGTSNPNLYWYRQAAGRGLQLLFYSVGIGQISSEVPQNLSASRPQDRQFILSSKKLLLSDSGFYLCAWTNGQASNQPQHFGDGTRLSIL.

The genes are TRBV11-2 and TRBJ2-3; 11 bases align to TRBD2. The CDR3 has 16 amino acids. The germline V gene encodes CDR1 SGHAT and CDR2 FQNNGV. V shed 7 bases, J shed 4 bases, and the junction held 10 bases outside the gene matches. CDR3 DNA sequence: TGTGCCAGCACCCGCATAACTAGCGGGAGACCAGATACGCAGTATTTT. Translated: CASTRITSGRPDTQYF. Filled out from reference TRBV11-2 and TRBJ2-3, the complete variable domain reads EAGVAQSPRYKIIEKRQSVAFWCNPISGHATLYWYQQILGQGPKLLIQFQNNGVVDDSQLPKDRFSAERLKGVDSTLKIQPAKLEDSAVYLCASTRITSGRPDTQYFGPGTRLTVL.

This chain links TRBV9 with TRBJ2-5, with D maybe TRBD1 (6 bases). CDR3 size: 15 residues. From germline, CDR1 is SGDLS and CDR2 YYNGEE. V was pared by 0 bases and J by 2 bases, with 11 bases between. This CDR3 reads CASSVDTGLQETQYF. In DNA, the CDR3 is TGTGCCAGCAGCGTAGATACAGGGCTTCAAGAGACCCAGTACTTC.

The V gene is TRBV7-9, the J gene TRBJ1-1; tentative D call: TRBD1 (6 bases). There are 15 residues in the CDR3. Germline V gene lookup returns CDR1 SEHNR and CDR2 FQNEAQ (reference sequence). Deletions cut 5 bases from V and 6 bases from J, with 19 bases between. CDR3 region: CASSAGAGAAAEAFF. CDR3 DNA: TGTGCCAGCAGCGCGGGGGCCGGGGCAGCTGCTGAAGCTTTCTTT.

Written as DNA, the CDR3 is TGTGCCAGCAGTTTTCTCAAAACGACACGTTCCTACAATGAGCAGTTCTTC. Translated: CASSFLKTTRSYNEQFF. This chain connects TRBV28 to TRBJ2-1; D gene ambiguous. Looked up from germline, CDR1 is MDHEN and CDR2 is SYDVKM. Trimming pared 3 bases from V and 1 base from J, leaving 16 bases between. The CDR3 length is 17 residues.

The genes are TRBV6-6 and TRBJ2-1; possibly TRBD2 for D (5 bases). V lost 0 bases and J 9 bases, leaving 18 bases between the germline ends. The CDR3 spans 16 residues. Germline CDR1 is MNHNY and CDR2 is SVGAGI (reference sequence). CDR3 in amino acids: CASSYSRQAGGLEQFF. CDR3 coding DNA: TGTGCCAGCAGTTACTCGCGGCAGGCTGGAGGCCTTGAGCAGTTCTTC.

The chain carries TRBV4-1 and TRBJ2-1; 7 nucleotides agree with TRBD1. Unmatched junction bases numbered 7, after V lost 0 bases and J lost 5 bases. This CDR3 has 16 amino acids. Germline CDR1 MGHRA, CDR2 YSYEKL. This chain's CDR3 is CASSQDVTGADNEQFF. Written as DNA, the CDR3 is TGCGCCAGCAGCCAAGATGTAACAGGGGCGGACAATGAGCAGTTCTTC.

This clone was recorded a few times. The chain recombines TRBV4-2 with TRBJ1-1, with D hard to call. Between the trimmed V and J ends, which lost 0 bases and 10 bases, there was a span of 9 bases. CDR1 and CDR2 (germline): LGHNA, YNFKEQ. The CDR3 has 12 amino acids. This CDR3 reads CASSQELGSAFF. DNA for the CDR3: TGTGCCAGCAGCCAAGAATTAGGGTCAGCTTTCTTT.

V is TRBV5-8 and J is TRBJ2-2, with TRBD2 identical over 8 bases. The CDR3 loop spans 15 amino acids. V was clipped by 3 bases and J by 2 bases; unmatched bases: 3. CDR1 and CDR2 from the germline V gene are SGHTS and YDEGEE. DNA for the CDR3: TGTGCCAGCAGCTCCGGGAGGGGCAACACCGGGGAGCTGTTTTTT. This sequence encodes CASSSGRGNTGELFF. Complete variable domain (other parts from reference TRBV5-8 and TRBJ2-2): EAGVTQSPTHLIKTRGQQATLRCSPISGHTSVYWYQQALGLGLQFLLWYDEGEERNRGNFPPRFSGRQFPNYSSELNVNALELEDSALYLCASSSGRGNTGELFFGEGSRLTVL.

CDR3: CASSLGRGDTQYF. The CDR3, as DNA: TGTGCCAGCAGCTTGGGTAGGGGGGATACGCAGTATTTT. The chain is built from TRBV11-1 and TRBJ2-3; possible D gene TRBD1, 6 bases. Germline assignment: CDR1 SGHAT and CDR2 FQDESV (reference sequence). With 3 bases removed from V and 6 bases from J, the gap between germline ends came to 10 bases. The CDR3 has 13 amino acids.

This clone was counted between two and nine times. The chain recombines TRBV18 with TRBJ1-2; 8 positions match TRBD1. V shed 5 bases and J 6 bases; nucleotides not matched to a gene: 11. Germline V gene data show CDR1 as KGHSH and CDR2 as LQKENI. The CDR3 loop spans 15 amino acids. CDR3: CASSVIVPQGDGYTF. In nucleotides, the CDR3 is TGTGCCAGCTCAGTAATAGTGCCACAGGGGGATGGCTACACCTTC. Based on the CDR3 plus reference TRBV18 and TRBJ1-2, the full variable domain is NAGVMQNPRHLVRRRGQEARLRCSPMKGHSHVYWYRQLPEEGLKFMVYLQKENIIDESGMPKERFSAEFPKEGPSILRIQQVVRGDSAAYFCASSVIVPQGDGYTFGSGTRLTVV.

The table lists this clone with a count of one. This chain connects TRBV29-1 to TRBJ2-5; D gene ambiguous. The germline V gene has CDR1 SQVTM and CDR2 ANQGSEA. Trimming cost V 1 base and J 7 bases, with 4 bases left between them. CDR3 length equals 10 residues. The CDR3: CSVEVGTQYF. The DNA of the CDR3 is TGCAGCGTTGAAGTGGGGACCCAGTACTTC.